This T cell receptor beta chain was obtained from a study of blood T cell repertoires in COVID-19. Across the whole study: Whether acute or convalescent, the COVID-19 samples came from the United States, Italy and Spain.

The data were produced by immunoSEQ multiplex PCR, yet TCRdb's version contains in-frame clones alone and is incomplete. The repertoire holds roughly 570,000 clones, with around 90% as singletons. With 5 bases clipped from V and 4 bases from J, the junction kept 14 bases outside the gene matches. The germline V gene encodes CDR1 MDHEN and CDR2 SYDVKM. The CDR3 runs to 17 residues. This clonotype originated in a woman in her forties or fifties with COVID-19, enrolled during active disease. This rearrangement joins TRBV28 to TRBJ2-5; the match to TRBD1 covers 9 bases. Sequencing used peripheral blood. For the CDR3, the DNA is TGTGCCAGCAGTCTCCCGGAGGACAGGGGCGGAGGAGAGACCCAGTACTTC. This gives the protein CASSLPEDRGGGETQYF.